This T cell receptor beta chain comes out of a study of blood T cell repertoires in COVID-19. Study-wide context: Some COVID-19 samples were acute and others convalescent; all came from the United States, Italy and Spain. Sources were T cells, B-cell-depleted T cells, or PBMCs; the material itself was cDNA or gDNA.

Germline values: CDR1 MNHEY, CDR2 SVGAGI. The CDR3 is 14 amino acids. Between the trimmed V and J ends, which lost 0 bases and 5 bases, there was a span of 8 bases. How the authors handled the data: Reference gene primer amplification in the assay estimated nucleated cell counts. The repertoire was sequenced with immunoSEQ multiplex PCR; TCRdb's copy has only in-frame clones and lacks some. V and J calls and clone size are given by that table; D and trimming were obtained from the DNA. This sample has over 200,000 clones, with around 90% found just once. The origin of this receptor is a woman in her 30s with acute or convalescent COVID-19. This chain links TRBV6-5 with TRBJ2-1; a possible D gene is TRBD2 (6 bases). Specimen: peripheral blood. As DNA, the CDR3 is TGTGCCAGCAGTTACTCGGGACTTCACAATGAGCAGTTCTTC. Its protein product is CASSYSGLHNEQFF.